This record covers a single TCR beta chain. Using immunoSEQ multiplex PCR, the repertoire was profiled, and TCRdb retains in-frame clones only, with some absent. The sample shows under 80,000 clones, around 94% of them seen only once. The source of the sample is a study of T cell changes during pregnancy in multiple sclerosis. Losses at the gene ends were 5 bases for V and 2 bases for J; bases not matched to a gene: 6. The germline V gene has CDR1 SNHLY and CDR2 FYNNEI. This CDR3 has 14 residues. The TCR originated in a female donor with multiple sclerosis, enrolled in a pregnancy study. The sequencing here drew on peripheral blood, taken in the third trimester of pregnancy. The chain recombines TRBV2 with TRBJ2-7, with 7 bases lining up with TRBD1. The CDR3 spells CASSTRQGPYEQYF. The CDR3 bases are TGTGCCAGCAGTACGAGACAGGGTCCCTACGAGCAGTACTTC.